This T cell receptor beta chain was found in a study of CD8 T cells in ankylosing spondylitis. Points from the study as a whole: According to the report, clones linked to the disease were significantly enriched in matched synovial fluid samples taken from ankylosing spondylitis patients. Clones linked with disease were CD8+ and fairly uncommon in the peripheral blood. Some motif variants had been reported before (in reactive arthritis synovial fluid and blood). Ankylosing spondylitis blood appeared to be characterized by a TCR beta motif of several highly homologous variants.

TCRdb itself ran the 5' RACE reads through MiXCR, one entry per CDR3 protein. The table has fewer than 500,000 distinct CDR3 sequences, roughly 26% seen once. This clonotype turned up a few times. Its antigen is currently unknown. CDR1 and CDR2 from the germline V gene are DFQATT and SNEGSKA (reference sequence). Trimming took 1 base from V and 6 from J; bases not matched to a gene: 4. This CDR3 has 14 residues. The receptor's source is a male donor with ankylosing spondylitis. Sequencing was carried out using blood, either unsorted or a sorted T cell fraction (not recorded which). The rearrangement joins TRBV20-1 to TRBJ2-1; 9 bases are shared with TRBD2. The CDR3, as DNA: TGCAGTGCTAGAGTAGCGGGGGCGCCCAATGAGCAGTTCTTC. It encodes CSARVAGAPNEQFF.